The sequence of this T cell receptor (beta chain) was determined in a study of shared clonotypes between healthy human individuals. The study's findings and limits: What rarefaction showed was incomplete sorted-subset sequencing despite large depth. Deeper or shallower sequencing was expected to change how clonotypes are shared among donors. Researchers sampled blood only, noting tissue repertoires likely differ.

The trim removed 2 bases at V and 4 bases at J, leaving 11 bases unmatched. Germline assignment: CDR1 SGDLS and CDR2 YYNGEE. This CDR3 is 19 amino acids long. TCRdb keeps only in-frame clones here, not all; method: immunoSEQ multiplex PCR. There are some 2,400,000 clones in the sample; approximately 96% occur only once, and approximately 0.13% lies in the top ten. Comments on this clone: The antigen remains undetermined.

The sequence was obtained from a man in his late teens or twenties in good health. The sample consisted of naive CD4+ T cells sorted from blood. As to subset: CD45RA+ positively selected. This rearrangement joins TRBV9 to TRBJ2-2, with 13 nucleotides matching TRBD2. The CDR3 loop is CASSVLPGLAGLGTGELFF. CDR3 DNA: TGTGCCAGCAGCGTGCTTCCGGGACTAGCGGGATTGGGCACCGGGGAGCTGTTTTTT.